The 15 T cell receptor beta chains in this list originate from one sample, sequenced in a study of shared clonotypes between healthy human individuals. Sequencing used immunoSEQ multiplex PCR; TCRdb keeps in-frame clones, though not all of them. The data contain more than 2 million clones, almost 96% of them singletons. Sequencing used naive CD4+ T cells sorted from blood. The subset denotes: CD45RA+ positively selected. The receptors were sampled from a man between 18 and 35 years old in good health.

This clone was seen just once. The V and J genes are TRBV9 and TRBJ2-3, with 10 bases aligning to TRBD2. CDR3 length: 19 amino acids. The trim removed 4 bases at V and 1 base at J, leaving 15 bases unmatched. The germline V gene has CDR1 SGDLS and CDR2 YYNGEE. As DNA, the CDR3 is TGTGCCAGCAGCCAGTCAGCTGGGGTAGCGGGGGGCCGCACAGATACGCAGTATTTT. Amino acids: CASSQSAGVAGGRTDTQYF.

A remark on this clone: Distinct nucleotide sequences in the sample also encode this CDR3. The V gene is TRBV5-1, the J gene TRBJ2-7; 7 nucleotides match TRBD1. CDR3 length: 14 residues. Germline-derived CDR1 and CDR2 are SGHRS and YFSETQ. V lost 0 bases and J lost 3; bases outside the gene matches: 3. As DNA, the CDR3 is TGCGCCAGCAGCTTGGGACAGGGAAGCTACGAGCAGTACTTC. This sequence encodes CASSLGQGSYEQYF.

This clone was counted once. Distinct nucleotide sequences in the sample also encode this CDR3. CDR3 amino acids: CASSVDRSSYNEQFF. The CDR3 nucleotides read TGTGCCAGCAGCGTGGACAGGAGCTCCTACAATGAGCAGTTCTTC. The rearrangement joins TRBV2 to TRBJ2-1; 7 nucleotides match TRBD1. The V gene end was trimmed by 6 bases and the J gene end by 0 bases; junction bases not matched to a gene: 5. CDR3 size: 15 residues. Germline CDR1 reads SNHLY; CDR2 reads FYNNEI.

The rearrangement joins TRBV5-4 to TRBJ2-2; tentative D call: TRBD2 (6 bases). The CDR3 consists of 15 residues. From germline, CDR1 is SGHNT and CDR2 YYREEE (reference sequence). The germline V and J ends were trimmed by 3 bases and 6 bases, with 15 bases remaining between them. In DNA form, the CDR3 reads TGTGCCAGCAGCTGGGGACTCAACGCCGCCGGGGAGCTGTTTTTT. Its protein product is CASSWGLNAAGELFF.

The CDR3 nucleotides read TGTGCCAGCAGCCAAATGCAGCTATTTCGAGGTTACACCTTC. As protein: CASSQMQLFRGYTF. The rearrangement uses TRBV5-5 and TRBJ1-2; unclear D gene. Germline V lookup: CDR1 SGHKS, CDR2 YYEKEE (reference sequence). The CDR3 has 14 residues. Trimming shortened V by 4 bases and J by 11 bases, and 21 bases separated the two germline ends.

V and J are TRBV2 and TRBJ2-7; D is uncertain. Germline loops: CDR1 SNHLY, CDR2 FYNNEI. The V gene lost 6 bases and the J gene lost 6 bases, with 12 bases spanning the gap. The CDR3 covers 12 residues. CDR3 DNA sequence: TGTGCCAGCAGACCGGACGGAACCGAGCAGTACTTC. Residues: CASRPDGTEQYF.

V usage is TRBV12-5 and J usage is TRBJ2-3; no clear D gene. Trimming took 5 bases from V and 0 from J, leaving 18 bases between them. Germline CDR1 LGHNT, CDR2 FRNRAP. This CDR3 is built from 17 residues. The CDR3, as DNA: TGTGCTAGTGGTCAAACGCTGGGGTTCTTGAGCACAGATACGCAGTATTTT. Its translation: CASGQTLGFLSTDTQYF.

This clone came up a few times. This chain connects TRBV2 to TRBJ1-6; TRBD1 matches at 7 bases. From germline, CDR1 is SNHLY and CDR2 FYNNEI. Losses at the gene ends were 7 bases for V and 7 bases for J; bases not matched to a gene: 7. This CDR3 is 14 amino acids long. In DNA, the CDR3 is TGTGCCAGCACCTTACAGGGGCTGAATTCACCCCTCCACTTT. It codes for CASTLQGLNSPLHF.

The DNA for the CDR3 is TGTGCCAGCAGCTTGGACAGGGGGAACGAGCAGTACTTC. This encodes CASSLDRGNEQYF. The chain is built from TRBV7-3 and TRBJ2-7, with TRBD1 matching 10 bases. This CDR3 is built from 13 residues. Unmatched junction bases numbered 1, after V lost 3 bases and J lost 5 bases. Germline V gene data show CDR1 as SGHTA and CDR2 as FQGTGA.

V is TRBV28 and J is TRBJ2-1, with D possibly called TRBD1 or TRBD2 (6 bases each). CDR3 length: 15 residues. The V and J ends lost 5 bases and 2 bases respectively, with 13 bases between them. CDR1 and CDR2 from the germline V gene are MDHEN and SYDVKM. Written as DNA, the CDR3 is TGTGCCAGCAGTCTAAGGGGGGTACCCTACAATGAGCAGTTCTTC. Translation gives CASSLRGVPYNEQFF.

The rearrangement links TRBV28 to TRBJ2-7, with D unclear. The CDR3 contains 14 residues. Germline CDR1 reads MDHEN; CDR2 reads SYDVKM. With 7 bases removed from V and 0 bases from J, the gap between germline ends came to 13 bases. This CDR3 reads CASTDPLNSYEQYF. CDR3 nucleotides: TGTGCCAGCACCGACCCGCTAAACTCCTACGAGCAGTACTTC.

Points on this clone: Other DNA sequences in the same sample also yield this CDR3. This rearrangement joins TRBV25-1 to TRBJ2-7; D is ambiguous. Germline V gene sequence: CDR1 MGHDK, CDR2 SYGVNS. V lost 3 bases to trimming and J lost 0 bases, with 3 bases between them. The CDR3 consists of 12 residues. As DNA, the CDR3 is TGTGCCAGCAGTGAGAGCTCCTACGAGCAGTACTTC. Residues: CASSESSYEQYF.

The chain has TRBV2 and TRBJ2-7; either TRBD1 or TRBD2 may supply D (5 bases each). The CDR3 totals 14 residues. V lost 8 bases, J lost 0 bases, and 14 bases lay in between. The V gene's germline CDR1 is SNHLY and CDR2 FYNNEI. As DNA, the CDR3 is TGTGCCAGCCGCCGGGGACGGAACTCCTACGAGCAGTACTTC. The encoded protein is CASRRGRNSYEQYF. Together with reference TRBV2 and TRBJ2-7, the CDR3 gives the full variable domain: EPEVTQTPSHQVTQMGQEVILRCVPISNHLYFYWYRQILGQKVEFLVSFYNNEISEKSEIFDDQFSVERPDGSNFTLKIRSTKLEDSAMYFCASRRGRNSYEQYFGPGTRLTVT.

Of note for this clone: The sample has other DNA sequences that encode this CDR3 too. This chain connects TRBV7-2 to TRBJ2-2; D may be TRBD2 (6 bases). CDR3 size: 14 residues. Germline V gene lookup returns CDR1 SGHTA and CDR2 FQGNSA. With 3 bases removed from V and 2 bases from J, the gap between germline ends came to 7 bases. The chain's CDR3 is CASSLGLNTGELFF. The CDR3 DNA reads TGTGCCAGCAGCTTGGGACTTAACACCGGGGAGCTGTTTTTT.

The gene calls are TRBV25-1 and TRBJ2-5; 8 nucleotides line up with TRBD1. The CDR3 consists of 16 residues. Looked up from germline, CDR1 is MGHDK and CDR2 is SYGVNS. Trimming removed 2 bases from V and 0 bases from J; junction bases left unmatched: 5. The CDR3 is CASSEGGTGNQETQYF. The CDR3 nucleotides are TGTGCCAGCAGTGAAGGCGGGACAGGAAACCAAGAGACCCAGTACTTC.